Below, 9 T cell receptor beta chains from the same sample are listed, as sequenced in a study of T-cell reconstitution after alpha-beta-depleted transplantation in children. Unique molecular identifiers were incorporated when the TCRbeta library was constructed. Via MiXCR, TCRdb re-called the PCR reads, giving one row per CDR3 protein. The data show around 800,000 distinct CDR3 sequences, about 15% seen once. The sample here was PBMCs, mostly from graft donor cells, taken 360 days after TCRalphabeta/CD19-depleted stem cell transplant. The receptors shown here come from a male patient younger than 18 who had a stem cell transplant for acute lymphoblastic leukemia, so the T cells may come from the graft donor.

A few counts support this clonotype. This chain joins TRBV7-9 and TRBJ2-4; 7 bases are shared with TRBD2. The V gene's germline CDR1 is SEHNR and CDR2 FQNEAQ (reference sequence). V was clipped by 1 base and J by 7 bases; unmatched bases: 13. This CDR3 comprises 17 residues. The CDR3 nucleotides are TGTGCCAGCAGCTTAGGCGGGAGTCACCGTATCCCCAACATTCAGTACTTC. Residues: CASSLGGSHRIPNIQYF.

This clonotype appeared many times. The J gene is TRBJ2-1, the V gene TRBV5-1; D is ambiguous. The CDR3 contains 15 residues. The germline V gene encodes CDR1 SGHRS and CDR2 YFSETQ. V was clipped by 0 bases and J by 5 bases, with 12 bases between them. In nucleotides, the CDR3 is TGCGCCAGCAGCTTGGTAGGCAGGCCAAACAATGAGCAGTTCTTC. Translating it yields CASSLVGRPNNEQFF.

V and J are TRBV4-1 and TRBJ2-7; 10 nucleotides align to TRBD2. The CDR3 is made up of 16 amino acids. The V gene end was trimmed by 0 bases and the J gene end by 3 bases; junction bases not matched to a gene: 5. Germline CDR1 is MGHRA and CDR2 is YSYEKL. The CDR3 sequence is CASSQEGLAKYYEQYF. The CDR3, as DNA: TGCGCCAGCAGCCAAGAGGGACTAGCGAAATACTACGAGCAGTACTTC.

This clonotype occurred a few times. The chain uses TRBV28 and TRBJ2-3; a weak D match, TRBD2 (6 bases). Germline values: CDR1 MDHEN, CDR2 SYDVKM. CDR3 length: 15 residues. The V and J ends lost 8 bases and 6 bases respectively, with 21 bases between them. The CDR3 coding sequence is TGTGCCAGCCGGTCCTTCGCGGGGAGCGGGGATACGCAGTATTTT. Its protein is CASRSFAGSGDTQYF. The entire variable domain, with the rest obtained from reference TRBV28 and TRBJ2-3, is as follows: DVKVTQSSRYLVKRTGEKVFLECVQDMDHENMFWYRQDPGLGLRLIYFSYDVKMKEKGDIPEGYSVSREKKERFSLILESASTNQTSMYLCASRSFAGSGDTQYFGPGTRLTVL.

The chain combines TRBV12-3 or TRBV12-4 with TRBJ2-7; D is unclear. The V and J ends lost 1 base and 4 bases respectively, with 11 bases between them. The CDR3 has 14 amino acids. The CDR3 sequence: CASSLGRKRYEQYF. The CDR3 DNA sequence: TGTGCCAGCAGTTTAGGCAGAAAGAGATACGAGCAGTACTTC.

The rearrangement uses TRBV5-1 and TRBJ2-1; 11 bases are shared with TRBD2. Germline loops: CDR1 SGHRS, CDR2 YFSETQ. The CDR3 totals 17 residues. The ends lost 4 bases at V and 4 bases at J; junction bases unmatched: 10. The CDR3 DNA sequence: TGCGCCAGCAGCCATCCTAGACTAGCGGGACGATACAATGAGCAGTTCTTC. It codes for CASSHPRLAGRYNEQFF. Looking up the rest from reference TRBV5-1 and TRBJ2-1 gives the full variable domain: KAGVTQTPRYLIKTRGQQVTLSCSPISGHRSVSWYQQTPGQGLQFLFEYFSETQRNKGNFPGRFSGRQFSNSRSEMNVSTLELGDSALYLCASSHPRLAGRYNEQFFGPGTRLTVL.

This clonotype turned up a few times. The V call is TRBV3-1, the J call TRBJ2-1, with TRBD2 as a possible D gene (6 bases). Germline V gene sequence: CDR1 LGHDT, CDR2 YNNKEL (reference sequence). The CDR3 contains 15 residues. The ends were cut back, 1 base at V and 10 bases at J, with 17 bases in the middle. CDR3 nucleotide sequence: TGTGCCAGCAGCCAAGTACTAGGCGGGATGGGGGAGCAGTTCTTC. Protein sequence: CASSQVLGGMGEQFF.

V is TRBV5-1 and J is TRBJ1-2, with D perhaps matching TRBD1 (5 bases). With 0 bases removed from V and 6 bases from J, the gap between germline ends came to 15 bases. CDR1 is SGHRS, CDR2 YFSETQ, per germline. The CDR3 is 15 residues long. In DNA, the CDR3 is TGCGCCAGCAGCTTGGAGGGCTCTTTGGGGGATGGCTACACCTTC. Translation gives CASSLEGSLGDGYTF.

This clonotype has more than one count but fewer than ten. The chain combines TRBV4-1 with TRBJ2-4; perhaps TRBD2 as D (6 bases). V was trimmed by 0 bases and J by 4 bases, leaving 13 bases between them. The length of the CDR3 is 16 residues. Germline V CDR1 and CDR2: MGHRA, YSYEKL. The CDR3 DNA follows: TGCGCCAGCAGCCAAGAGGGTTTCCGGGAGAAAAACATTCAGTACTTC. This encodes CASSQEGFREKNIQYF.